One sample yielded the 4 T cell receptor beta chains listed below, sequenced in a study of CD8 T cells in Susac syndrome (dated by TCRdb to about 2019). Library preparation was by the immunoSEQ multiplex PCR assay. RNA was extracted with the RNeasy kit and about 0.5 to 1 ug was reverse transcribed using random hexamers. TCRdb cleaned the public reads at Q25 with fastp, built clones with MiXCR and kept in-frame beta chains. Each CDR3 protein gets just one entry, which takes the most common genes and DNA from the rows behind it. The sample contains about 180,000 distinct CDR3 sequences, approximately 94% of them found a single time. Jointly, the top ten make up roughly 0.12% of the sample. The sample comprised CD4+ T cells from PBMCs. The receptor source for this set is a human donor with Susac syndrome.

This rearrangement joins TRBV4-2 to TRBJ2-7; weak D call: TRBD1 (6 bases). The V and J ends lost 0 bases and 4 bases respectively, with 19 bases between them. The CDR3 runs to 17 residues. CDR1 and CDR2 (germline): LGHNA, YNFKEQ. The chain's CDR3 is CASSQDLGRGLGYEQYF. As DNA, the CDR3 is TGTGCCAGCAGCCAAGATCTGGGCAGGGGATTGGGTTACGAGCAGTACTTC.

V usage is TRBV24-1 and J usage is TRBJ2-1, with TRBD1 identical over 8 bases. This CDR3 is 12 amino acids long. Germline assignment: CDR1 KGHDR and CDR2 SFDVKD. The J segment lost 3 bases and the V segment lost 10 bases, leaving 1 base of the junction unmatched. CDR3 sequence reads: CATQGDYNEQFF. In DNA form, the CDR3 reads TGTGCCACACAGGGGGACTACAATGAGCAGTTCTTC.

This clonotype was observed once. The rearrangement links TRBV12-3 or TRBV12-4 to TRBJ1-2; D ambiguous. This CDR3 has 17 residues. Trimming shortened V by 3 bases and J by 4 bases, and 21 bases separated the two germline ends. The CDR3 is CASSLVWWVLKFYGYTF. In nucleotides, the CDR3 is TGTGCCAGCAGTTTGGTCTGGTGGGTTCTAAAGTTCTATGGCTACACCTTC.

CDR3: CASSLESPQETQYF. DNA of the CDR3: TGCGCCAGCAGCTTGGAGTCTCCGCAGGAGACCCAGTACTTC. The chain carries TRBV5-1 and TRBJ2-5; D call uncertain. In germline, CDR1 is SGHRS, CDR2 YFSETQ. V dropped 0 bases and J dropped 5 bases, with 11 bases sitting between them. CDR3 length equals 14 residues.